This passage covers 17 T cell receptor beta chains from one sample sequenced in a study of human T cells and chemical hapten exposure (dated by TCRdb to the early 2020s). The time point label of this sample denotes: patch test 2, 6 weeks after DPC sensitization. What this sample's treatment or condition label stands for: therapeutic diphenylcyclopropenone sensitization with weekly scalp DPC. Libraries were built with RACE. TCRdb shows the sequencer as NextSeq 500. Clones were called with MiXCR by TCRdb after fastp trimmed the public reads at Q25, and only in-frame beta chains were retained. Each entry merges the rows of one CDR3 protein and shows their most common DNA and genes. The sample profile shows 80,000 to 95,000 distinct CDR3 sequences; more than 9.5% of them were found once. The ten largest account for 2.2% of the sample. Source: whole blood, taken in connection with sensitization to the hapten diphenylcyclopropenone (DPC). These receptors were collected from a man in his forties with alopecia areata. Some clones in this sample may be carry-over from other donors' samples.

This clonotype appeared many times. The V gene is TRBV6-6, the J gene TRBJ1-3; the D gene is possibly TRBD1 (6 bases). Germline values: CDR1 MNHNY, CDR2 SVGAGI (reference sequence). Trimming left V 6 bases short and J 5 bases short, with 11 bases between. This CDR3 has 13 amino acids. The CDR3 coding sequence is TGTGCCAGCAGCTTGGACAGAAGAAACACCATATATTTT. Translating it yields CASSLDRRNTIYF.

This clonotype was found a few times. This chain links TRBV5-1 with TRBJ2-5, with D unresolved. Germline CDR1 is SGHRS and CDR2 is YFSETQ. V was pared by 4 bases and J by 1 base, with 8 bases between. The length of the CDR3 is 13 residues. The CDR3 nucleotides are TGCGCCAGCAGCATCAACGTCCAAGAGACCCAGTACTTC. Translation gives CASSINVQETQYF. Full variable domain (outside the CDR3, taken from reference TRBV5-1 and TRBJ2-5): KAGVTQTPRYLIKTRGQQVTLSCSPISGHRSVSWYQQTPGQGLQFLFEYFSETQRNKGNFPGRFSGRQFSNSRSEMNVSTLELGDSALYLCASSINVQETQYFGPGTRLLVL.

The V call is TRBV2, the J call TRBJ2-3, with unresolved D. CDR1 is SNHLY and CDR2 is FYNNEI in the germline V gene. V was clipped by 6 bases and J by 0 bases, with 7 bases between them. The CDR3 length is 13 residues. The CDR3 nucleotides are TGTGCCAGCAGGACGCTGAGCACAGATACGCAGTATTTT. Residues: CASRTLSTDTQYF.

This clonotype was counted between two and nine times. The CDR3 DNA is TGTGCCAGCAGTTTCGGGGGAGCTAATGAAAAACTGTTTTTT. Protein sequence: CASSFGGANEKLFF. The gene calls are TRBV12-3 or TRBV12-4 and TRBJ1-4; tentatively, D is TRBD1 (5 bases). The CDR3 spans 14 residues. The ends were cut back, 3 bases at V and 3 bases at J, with 8 bases in the middle.

This clonotype has more than one count but fewer than ten. The rearrangement joins TRBV5-1 to TRBJ2-3; D is undetermined. There are 14 residues in the CDR3. V lost 0 bases and J 2 bases, leaving 7 bases between the germline ends. In germline, CDR1 is SGHRS, CDR2 YFSETQ. The CDR3 sequence: CASSLGPNTDTQYF. DNA for the CDR3: TGCGCCAGCAGCTTGGGACCTAACACAGATACGCAGTATTTT.

This clonotype occurred a few times. The chain uses TRBV6-2 or TRBV6-3 and TRBJ2-3; D perhaps matches TRBD2 (5 bases). This CDR3 region has 15 residues. CDR1 and CDR2 from the germline V gene are MNHEY and SVGEGT. Trimming pared 6 bases from V and 0 bases from J, leaving 13 bases between. In DNA, the CDR3 is TGTGCCAGCAGATCCTGGACTGCAAGCACAGATACGCAGTATTTT. Its translation is CASRSWTASTDTQYF.

This clonotype has a handful of counts. The genes are TRBV12-3 or TRBV12-4 and TRBJ1-5; 7 bases are shared with TRBD1. The CDR3 runs to 12 residues. With 8 bases clipped from V and 4 bases from J, the junction kept 2 bases outside the gene matches. The CDR3 loop reads CASQQGNQPQHF. As DNA, the CDR3 is TGTGCCAGCCAACAGGGGAATCAGCCCCAGCATTTT.

J is TRBJ2-5 and V is TRBV7-2, with D unclear. The CDR3 is 14 residues long. Trimming took off 1 base at V and 0 bases at J, with 6 bases between the two ends. Germline values: CDR1 SGHTA, CDR2 FQGNSA. CDR3 in DNA: TGTGCCAGCAGCTTAGATCCGTACCAAGAGACCCAGTACTTC. Translated: CASSLDPYQETQYF.

The CDR3 nucleotides are TGTGCCAGTAGTATAGAGCTAGCGGTTTATCCCGGGGAGCTGTTTTTT. Amino acid sequence: CASSIELAVYPGELFF. The rearrangement links TRBV19 to TRBJ2-2, with 7 nucleotides matching TRBD2. The germline V gene has CDR1 LNHDA and CDR2 SQIVND (reference sequence). The CDR3 covers 16 residues. Trimming took 0 bases from V and 6 from J; bases not matched to a gene: 7.

The chain links TRBV7-2 to TRBJ2-2; no definite D call. CDR3 size: 14 residues. Germline V gives CDR1 SGHTA, CDR2 FQGNSA. The V gene lost 0 bases and the J gene lost 0 bases, with 2 bases spanning the gap. CDR3 region: CASSLAANTGELFF. Written as DNA, the CDR3 is TGTGCCAGCAGCTTAGCGGCGAACACCGGGGAGCTGTTTTTT.

This chain connects TRBV28 to TRBJ2-1; 8 nucleotides match TRBD2. The CDR3 contains 16 residues. Germline loops: CDR1 MDHEN, CDR2 SYDVKM. The trim removed 8 bases at V and 0 bases at J, leaving 9 bases unmatched. The CDR3 region is CASFPLAGISYNEQFF. In DNA form, the CDR3 reads TGTGCCAGCTTCCCCTTAGCGGGGATCTCCTACAATGAGCAGTTCTTC.

V gene TRBV6-2 or TRBV6-3 combines with J gene TRBJ2-7; 9 nucleotides align to TRBD1. The CDR3 totals 14 residues. The germline CDR1 and CDR2 sequences are MNHEY and SVGEGT. V gave up 5 bases and J gave up 0 bases; unmatched junction bases: 2. CDR3 region: CASSRDRASYEQYV. In nucleotides, the CDR3 is TGTGCCAGCAGTCGGGACAGGGCCTCCTACGAGCAGTACGTC.

The V and J genes are TRBV5-1 and TRBJ1-1, with TRBD1 identical over 12 bases. Trimming removed 2 bases from V and 0 bases from J; junction bases left unmatched: 8. Germline V gives CDR1 SGHRS, CDR2 YFSETQ. This CDR3 has 18 amino acids. CDR3 amino acids: CASSFFQGTGGLNTEAFF. Here the CDR3 DNA reads TGCGCCAGCAGCTTCTTTCAGGGGACAGGGGGCTTGAACACTGAAGCTTTCTTT.

This clonotype has only a few counts. The V gene is TRBV15, the J gene TRBJ2-1, with D unresolved. Germline values: CDR1 LNHNV, CDR2 YYDKDF (reference sequence). This CDR3 has 12 residues. V lost 5 bases to trimming and J lost 8 bases, with 10 bases between them. DNA for the CDR3: TGTGCCACCAGCCGTCGGGTGGATGAGCAGTTCTTC. It yields the protein CATSRRVDEQFF. The full variable domain, with the rest looked up from reference TRBV15 and TRBJ2-1, is DAMVIQNPRYQVTQFGKPVTLSCSQTLNHNVMYWYQQKSSQAPKLLFHYYDKDFNNEADTPDNFQSRRPNTSFCFLDIRSPGLGDTAMYLCATSRRVDEQFFGPGTRLTVL.

The chain recombines TRBV28 with TRBJ1-1; 8 bases align to TRBD1. The CDR3 totals 15 residues. Germline V gene data show CDR1 as MDHEN and CDR2 as SYDVKM. V lost 10 bases, J lost 0 bases, and 10 bases stayed unmatched. The CDR3 region is CATDGTGAMNTEAFF. The CDR3 DNA is TGTGCCACCGACGGGACAGGCGCCATGAACACTGAAGCTTTCTTT.

The chain employs TRBV9 and TRBJ1-6, with 8 bases identical to TRBD1. The CDR3 length is 15 residues. V shed 4 bases and J 9 bases; nucleotides not matched to a gene: 9. Germline values: CDR1 SGDLS, CDR2 YYNGEE. The CDR3 DNA sequence: TGTGCCAGCAGCCCCAGACAGGGGAATAGTTCACCCCTCCACTTT. Amino acids: CASSPRQGNSSPLHF.

This clonotype was recorded many times. The chain recombines TRBV28 with TRBJ2-5, with D unclear. V lost 5 bases and J 4 bases, leaving 11 bases between the germline ends. CDR3 length: 13 amino acids. Germline V gene data show CDR1 as MDHEN and CDR2 as SYDVKM. The CDR3: CASSPPSVETQYF. CDR3 nucleotide sequence: TGTGCCAGCAGTCCGCCCTCGGTAGAGACCCAGTACTTC.